Below, 11 T cell receptor beta chains from the same sample are listed, as sequenced in a study of radiation and T cells in renal cell carcinoma. Here immunoSEQ multiplex PCR was the method, and the copy in TCRdb shows in-frame clones only, minus some. The sample yields about 150,000 clones, about 87% seen once. This sample's time point: blood 2 weeks post-SBRT. Specified treatment: 15 Gy SBRT to primary tumor, nephrectomy 4 weeks later. The starting material was blood, obtained from a patient whose treatment included radiotherapy and nephrectomy. The receptors were sampled from a woman in her fifties or sixties with renal cell carcinoma.

This clone was seen a handful of times. This sequence joins TRBV15 and TRBJ1-6; D is undetermined. CDR3 length: 13 amino acids. The germline V and J ends were trimmed by 0 bases and 5 bases, with 2 bases remaining between them. CDR1 is LNHNV, CDR2 YYDKDF, per germline (reference sequence). CDR3 DNA: TGTGCCACCAGCAGAGACCATAATTCACCCCTCCACTTT. Protein: CATSRDHNSPLHF.

This sequence joins TRBV30 and TRBJ1-1; 8 bases fit TRBD1. The trim removed 0 bases at V and 5 bases at J, leaving 5 bases unmatched. This CDR3 is 14 amino acids long. Germline loops: CDR1 GTSNPN, CDR2 SVGIG (reference sequence). CDR3 amino acids: CAWSVKQGGTEAFF. CDR3 in DNA: TGTGCCTGGAGTGTCAAACAGGGGGGGACTGAAGCTTTCTTT.

The chain is built from TRBV7-2 and TRBJ2-7; TRBD1 matches 8 bases. The J segment lost 1 base and the V segment lost 5 bases, leaving 1 base of the junction unmatched. This CDR3 has 13 amino acids. The germline V gene has CDR1 SGHTA and CDR2 FQGNSA. Here the CDR3 reads CASSRDRSYEQYF. CDR3 bases: TGTGCCAGCAGCCGGGACAGGTCCTACGAGCAGTACTTC.

The rearrangement joins TRBV6-6 to TRBJ2-5, with D perhaps TRBD2 (6 bases). The ends were cut back, 7 bases at V and 5 bases at J, with 17 bases in the middle. The length of the CDR3 is 14 residues. Germline CDR1 and CDR2: MNHNY and SVGAGI (reference sequence). The CDR3 reads CASKETGVGETQYF. CDR3 in DNA: TGTGCCAGCAAGGAAACGGGGGTTGGGGAGACCCAGTACTTC.

The V and J genes are TRBV29-1 and TRBJ1-3, with a tentative D call TRBD1 (5 bases). Per germline, CDR1 SQVTM and CDR2 ANQGSEA. This CDR3 contains 15 residues. The germline V and J ends were trimmed by 7 bases and 8 bases, with 24 bases remaining between them. The DNA for the CDR3 is TGCAGCGGGGCTAAAACGGGACCCTACATGGACACCATATATTTT. Translation: CSGAKTGPYMDTIYF.

The chain links TRBV9 to TRBJ1-2; D gene unclear. Germline V gene sequence: CDR1 SGDLS, CDR2 YYNGEE. This CDR3 contains 18 residues. V shed 4 bases and J shed 0 bases, with 22 bases lying between them. CDR3 nucleotide sequence: TGTGCCAGCAGCCCGACCCCGTGGACCAGCTCCTCTAACTATGGCTACACCTTC. Amino acid sequence: CASSPTPWTSSSNYGYTF.

V is TRBV6-5 and J is TRBJ2-7; D could derive from TRBD1 or TRBD2 (5 bases each). The CDR3 contains 13 residues. CDR1 is MNHEY, CDR2 SVGAGI, per germline. Trimming left V 9 bases short and J 3 bases short, with 15 bases between. CDR3: CASGTESLYEQYF. As DNA, the CDR3 is TGTGCCAGTGGGACGGAGTCTCTCTACGAGCAGTACTTC.

As DNA, the CDR3 is TGCAGCCCCAAAATCCCCGGCCCTACAGATACGCAGTATTTT. This translates into CSPKIPGPTDTQYF. This chain links TRBV29-1 with TRBJ2-3, with D unresolved. The germline gives CDR1 SQVTM, CDR2 ANQGSEA. V gave up 8 bases and J gave up 3 bases, with 18 bases separating them. There are 14 residues in the CDR3.

This clone was observed a handful of times. CDR3 DNA: TGTGCCAGCTCACCAGAAGGACAGGGGCGCGAGCAGTACTTC. Encoded protein: CASSPEGQGREQYF. The J gene is TRBJ2-7, the V gene TRBV18; TRBD1 aligns across 9 bases. The V segment lost 2 bases and the J segment 6 bases; nucleotides outside the gene matches: 5. CDR1 is KGHSH, CDR2 LQKENI, per germline. The CDR3 spans 14 residues.

This clone has more than one count but fewer than ten. CDR3 coding DNA: TGTGCCAGCAGTTTAACCGGACAGGGGGCTAGCGGCTACACCTTC. Amino acids: CASSLTGQGASGYTF. The rearrangement joins TRBV27 to TRBJ1-2; the match to TRBD1 covers 11 bases. The V and J ends lost 2 bases and 8 bases, in that order; junction bases with no gene match: 7. Looked up from germline, CDR1 is MNHEY and CDR2 is SMNVEV (reference sequence). The CDR3 extends over 15 amino acids.

The J gene is TRBJ2-3, the V gene TRBV6-5, with D perhaps matching TRBD2 (5 bases). Per germline, CDR1 MNHEY and CDR2 SVGAGI. V was cut by 7 bases and J by 1 base, with 15 bases left in between. CDR3 length equals 15 residues. CDR3 protein: CASNRGLAGTDTQYF. The DNA of the CDR3 is TGTGCCAGCAACCGAGGACTGGCCGGCACAGATACGCAGTATTTT.